The present entry profiles one TCR beta chain with its context. This sample stems from a study of blood T cell repertoires in COVID-19. As for the study in general: The United States, Italy and Spain were the sources of the acute and convalescent COVID-19 samples. Sources were T cells, B-cell-depleted T cells, or PBMCs; the material itself was cDNA or gDNA.

Authors' methods: Reference gene primer amplification in the assay estimated nucleated cell counts. The table came from immunoSEQ multiplex PCR; TCRdb's copy has only in-frame clones and leaves some out. That table furnishes V, J and clone size, whereas the DNA furnished D and trimming. The sample lists 490,000 or so clones, about 88% occurring once. The TCR comes from a woman aged 60-75 years who had recovered from COVID-19. Specimen: PBMCs or T cells enriched from blood (not recorded which).

As DNA, the CDR3 is TGTGCCAGCACCGGACAGGGAGGTGCAAAACTGTTTTTT. It translates to CASTGQGGAKLFF. The J gene is TRBJ1-4, the V gene TRBV25-1; 8 bases fit TRBD1. This CDR3 has 13 amino acids. The trim removed 7 bases at V and 10 bases at J, leaving 8 bases unmatched. From germline, CDR1 is MGHDK and CDR2 SYGVNS.